Sequencing of this TCR beta chain was carried out in a study of cytomegalovirus exposure and HLA in healthy donors. About the research overall: Some 85 million unique TCRs from HLA-typed donors were held in an early data release.

Deletions cut 7 bases from V and 2 bases from J, with 17 bases between. The CDR3 spans 15 residues. Germline loops: CDR1 MNHNS, CDR2 SASEGT. Points from the study as a whole: There were some V segments, including TRBV6-2 and TRBV6-3, excluded as indistinguishable. Reports indicated that the classifier achieved high specificity and sensitivity in diagnosing cytomegalovirus status. Among the sequence variants, a highly shared cluster was likely an artifact of sequencing.

This clone was picked up a small number of times. Its antigen is currently unknown. The PCR had 60 Vbeta and 13 Jbeta primers. Only in-frame clones appear in the TCRdb table, and some are missing; sequencing was by immunoSEQ multiplex PCR. The profile shows about 120,000 clones, over 70% of them singletons. This TCR came from a woman aged 18 to 35 in good health and CMV-seronegative. The chain employs TRBV6-1 and TRBJ1-1; no firm D call. Specimen: PBMCs. The CDR3 region is CASIGRGVLNTEAFF. For the CDR3, the DNA is TGTGCCAGCATAGGCCGCGGTGTCCTTAACACTGAAGCTTTCTTT.